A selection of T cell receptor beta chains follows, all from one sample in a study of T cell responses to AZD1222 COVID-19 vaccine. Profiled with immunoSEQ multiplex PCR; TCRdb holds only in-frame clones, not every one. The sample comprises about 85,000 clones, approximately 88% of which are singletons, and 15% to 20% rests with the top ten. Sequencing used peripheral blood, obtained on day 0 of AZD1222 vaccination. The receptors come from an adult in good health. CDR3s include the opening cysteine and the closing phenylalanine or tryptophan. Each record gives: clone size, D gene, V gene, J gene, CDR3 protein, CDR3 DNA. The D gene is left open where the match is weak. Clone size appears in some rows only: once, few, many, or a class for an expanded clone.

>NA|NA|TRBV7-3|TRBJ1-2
CASSSTGTLDGYTF
TGTGCCAGCAGCTCTACCGGGACATTGGATGGCTACACCTTC
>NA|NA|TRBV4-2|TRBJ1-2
CASSQAPGQGSYGYTF
TGTGCCAGCAGCCAAGCCCCGGGACAAGGATCTTATGGCTACACCTTC
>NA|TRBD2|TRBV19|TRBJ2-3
CASGTSGAPDTQYF
TGTGCCAGTGGGACTAGCGGGGCGCCAGATACGCAGTATTTT
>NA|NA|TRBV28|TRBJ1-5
CASSTGSGNQPQHF
TGTGCCAGCAGTACAGGGTCAGGCAATCAGCCCCAGCATTTT
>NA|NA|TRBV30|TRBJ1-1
CAWSVSSGAGEAFF
TGTGCCTGGAGTGTGTCCTCGGGGGCGGGTGAAGCTTTCTTT
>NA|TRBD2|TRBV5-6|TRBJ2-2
CASRGRVGELFF
TGTGCCAGCAGAGGGAGGGTTGGGGAGCTGTTTTTT
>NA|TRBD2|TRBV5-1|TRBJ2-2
CASSLVASGNTGELFF
TGCGCCAGCAGCTTGGTGGCTAGCGGAAACACCGGGGAGCTGTTTTTT
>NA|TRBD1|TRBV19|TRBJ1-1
CASSTGQGARAFF
TGTGCCAGTAGTACCGGACAGGGGGCACGGGCTTTCTTT
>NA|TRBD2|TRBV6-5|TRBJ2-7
CASSYGTSGSNEQYF
TGTGCCAGCAGTTACGGCACTAGCGGGAGCAACGAGCAGTACTTC
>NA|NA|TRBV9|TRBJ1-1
CASSVATVGVWTEAFF
TGTGCCAGCAGCGTAGCTACGGTGGGGGTATGGACTGAAGCTTTCTTT
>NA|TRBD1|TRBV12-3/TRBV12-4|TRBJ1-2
CASSLGQGIGYTF
TGTGCCAGCAGTTTAGGACAGGGAATTGGCTACACCTTC
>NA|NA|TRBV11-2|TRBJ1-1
CASSLAQTEAFF
TGTGCCAGCAGCTTGGCCCAGACAGAAGCTTTCTTT
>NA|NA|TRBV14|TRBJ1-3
CASSQVRFPSGNTIYF
TGTGCCAGCAGCCAAGTACGATTTCCTTCTGGAAACACCATATATTTT
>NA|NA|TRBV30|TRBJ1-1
CAWSGQADTEAFF
TGTGCCTGGAGCGGCCAGGCGGACACTGAAGCTTTCTTT
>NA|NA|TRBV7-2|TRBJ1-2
CASSLESGRRGYTF
TGTGCCAGCAGCTTAGAGTCCGGGCGAAGAGGCTACACCTTC
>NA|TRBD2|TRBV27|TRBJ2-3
CASSLSAGGTDTQYF
TGTGCCAGCAGTTTGTCAGCGGGAGGCACAGATACGCAGTATTTT
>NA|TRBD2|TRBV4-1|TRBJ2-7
CASSQGLAGGTYEQYF
TGCGCCAGCAGCCAAGGACTAGCGGGAGGCACCTACGAGCAGTACTTC
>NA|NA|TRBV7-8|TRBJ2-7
CASSPSLGEQYF
TGTGCCAGCAGCCCTTCTCTCGGCGAGCAGTACTTC
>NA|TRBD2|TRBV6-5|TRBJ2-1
CASRTTSGNYNEQFF
TGTGCCAGCAGGACCACTAGCGGGAACTACAATGAGCAGTTCTTC
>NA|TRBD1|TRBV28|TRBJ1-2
CASSSQGAFYGYTF
TGTGCCAGCAGTTCACAGGGGGCCTTCTATGGCTACACCTTC
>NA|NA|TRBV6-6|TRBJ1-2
CASTFTGYGYTF
TGTGCCAGCACCTTCACAGGCTATGGCTACACCTTC
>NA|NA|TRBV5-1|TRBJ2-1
CASSLGTSRHNEQFF
TGCGCCAGCAGCTTGGGGACTTCCCGGCACAATGAGCAGTTCTTC
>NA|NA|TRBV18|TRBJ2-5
CASSPRERGGTQYF
TGTGCCAGCTCACCACGAGAGAGGGGTGGGACCCAGTACTTC
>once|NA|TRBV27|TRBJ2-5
CASRLGKYQETQYF
TGTGCCAGCCGCCTCGGAAAATACCAAGAGACCCAGTACTTC
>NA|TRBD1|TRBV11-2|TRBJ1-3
CATARQGSSGNTIYF
TGTGCCACCGCTCGACAGGGAAGCTCTGGAAACACCATATATTTT
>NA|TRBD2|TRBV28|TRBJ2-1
CASSYPLLAGEPEQFF
TGTGCCAGCAGTTACCCATTACTAGCGGGAGAACCTGAGCAGTTCTTC